This entry describes one T cell receptor beta chain. The antigen is not known. Memory CD4+ cells were the fraction left after CD45RA+ naive selection. Replicate PCRs for sorted subsets used around 200 ng DNA; this equaled around 28,000 T cell genomes. Method: immunoSEQ multiplex PCR; TCRdb's copy keeps in-frame clones and lacks some. The sample has 2,500,000 or so clones; 85% to 95% are singletons. The CDR3 has 19 amino acids. The germline gives CDR1 SGHDT, CDR2 YYEEEE. V gave up 2 bases and J gave up 1 base, with 19 bases separating them. The record originates from a study of shared clonotypes between healthy human individuals. Study-wide results and caveats: Richness estimates generally favored naive over memory subsets. Genetic and exposure-history diversity was limited by the small donor number.

Input material: naive CD4+ T cells from PBMCs. Subset of the sample: CD45RA+ positively selected. The V and J genes are TRBV5-6 and TRBJ2-6, with a possible D match to TRBD2 (6 bases). This receptor was obtained from a man aged 18-30 years in good health. Some clones in this sample may be carry-over from other donors' samples. The CDR3, as DNA: TGTGCCAGCAGCTTCCTGAACGGGGGATCGGTGTCTGGGGCCAACGTCCTGACTTTC. Amino acid sequence: CASSFLNGGSVSGANVLTF.